The entry below describes one TCR beta chain. The data belong to a study of blood T cell repertoires in COVID-19. Germline V lookup: CDR1 SEHNR, CDR2 FQNEAQ (reference sequence). Trimming took 0 bases from V and 7 from J; bases not matched to a gene: 5. This CDR3 has 15 residues. TCRdb's table, derived via immunoSEQ multiplex PCR, lists solely in-frame clones and lacks some. The sample has roughly 130,000 clones, over 75% seen once; the top ten hold 9.5% to 10%. J is TRBJ1-4 and V is TRBV7-9, with 7 positions matching TRBD1. This TCR was recovered from a man aged 35 to 55 with active or convalescent COVID-19. Sample: peripheral blood. The CDR3 here is CASSLASGGGEKLFF. CDR3 coding DNA: TGTGCCAGCAGCTTAGCTTCAGGGGGAGGTGAAAAACTGTTTTTT.